These T cell receptor beta chains were read from a single sample in a study of shared clonotypes between healthy human individuals. Sequencing was performed with immunoSEQ multiplex PCR; in TCRdb, only in-frame clones are kept and a portion is missing. The sample has roughly 2.2 million clones, more than 80% seen once. The sequenced material came from naive CD4+ T cells from PBMCs. All receptors come from a man between 18 and 35 years old in good health. Some clones in this sample may be carry-over from other donors' samples. The CDR3 runs from the conserved cysteine through the conserved F or W. D genes are given only for firm matches. For some rows the clone size is stated as once, few or many, or as a class when expanded; others skip it.

CDR3aa | abundance | d_gene | j_gene | v_gene
CASSSGRGNQETQYF | . | . | TRBJ2-5 | TRBV5-4
CAWTAGTPYEQYF | once | . | TRBJ2-7 | TRBV30
CASSQDSNRVGTEAFF | . | . | TRBJ1-1 | TRBV4-2
CASSSYTEETQYF | . | . | TRBJ2-5 | TRBV7-7
CASSTGTNTGELFF | . | . | TRBJ2-2 | TRBV7-3
CASSLPTEGYGYTF | . | . | TRBJ1-2 | TRBV5-4
CASSQVFQDYPQTDTQYF | . | . | TRBJ2-3 | TRBV4-2
CASSLPGQSTDTQYF | . | TRBD1 | TRBJ2-3 | TRBV5-1
CASSIGTLKGTQYF | . | . | TRBJ2-5 | TRBV19
CASSPRDRVNTEAFF | . | TRBD1 | TRBJ1-1 | TRBV9